This T cell receptor (beta chain) stems from a study of long-term antiretroviral therapy in people with HIV. About this clone itself: The antigen remains unidentified.

The V end lost 2 bases, the J end lost 0 bases, and 17 bases lay between the germline ends. CDR3 length equals 19 residues. From germline, CDR1 is KGHSH and CDR2 LQKENI. Regarding the study as a whole: The study found narrower CDR3 length ranges in HIV repertoires than in controls. Clonotypes expanded prior to ART showed repertoire dominance at all sampled time points.

At survey level, the immunoSEQ assay was run in its v3.0 version. Generated by immunoSEQ multiplex PCR, the TCRdb table keeps only in-frame clones and is missing some. The table has under 30,000 clones, 85% to 95% seen once. Per donor, at least one pre-ART and at least two post-ART PBMC samples were obtained. None of the participants with HIV were treated outside the United States. The source was unsorted PBMCs, collected 5.3 years after starting antiretroviral therapy. The chain couples TRBV18 to TRBJ2-6, with D perhaps TRBD2 (6 bases). This TCR derives from a man aged 50-59 years with HIV. The CDR3 nucleotides are TGTGCCAGCTCACCAGGAGCCGGGCAGGGAGGCTCTGGGGCCAACGTCCTGACTTTC. Amino acid sequence: CASSPGAGQGGSGANVLTF. Full variable domain (remainder filled in from reference TRBV18 and TRBJ2-6): NAGVMQNPRHLVRRRGQEARLRCSPMKGHSHVYWYRQLPEEGLKFMVYLQKENIIDESGMPKERFSAEFPKEGPSILRIQQVVRGDSAAYFCASSPGAGQGGSGANVLTFGAGSRLTVL.